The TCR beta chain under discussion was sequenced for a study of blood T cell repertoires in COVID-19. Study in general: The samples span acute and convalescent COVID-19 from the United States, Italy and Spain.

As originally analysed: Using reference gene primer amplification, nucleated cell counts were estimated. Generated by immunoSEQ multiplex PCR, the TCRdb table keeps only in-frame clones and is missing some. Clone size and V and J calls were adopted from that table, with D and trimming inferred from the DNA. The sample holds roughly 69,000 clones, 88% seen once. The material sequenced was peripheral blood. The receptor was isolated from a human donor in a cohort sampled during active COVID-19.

This chain's CDR3 is CARVGAETQYF. The CDR3 bases are TGTGCCAGGGTAGGGGCAGAGACCCAGTACTTC. V usage is TRBV6-6 and J usage is TRBJ2-5; perhaps TRBD1 as D (5 bases). Germline V lookup: CDR1 MNHNY, CDR2 SVGAGI (reference sequence). The ends were cut back, 9 bases at V and 4 bases at J, with 9 bases in the middle. This CDR3 spans 11 amino acids.